This T cell receptor beta chain was observed in a study of cytomegalovirus exposure and HLA in healthy donors. At the level of the study: Earlier, almost 120 million unique TCR beta sequences were recovered from roughly 170 million T cells by an analysis.

Study results and limitations: Sequencing probably produced one cluster of sequence variants that were highly shared. In vitro checks showed that three CMV-associated chains really do target CMV antigens. Analysis was carried out at a later point, and it linked a missense DCLRE1C variant to TCR beta V- and J-gene trimming.

Amplification used 60 Vbeta primers and 13 Jbeta primers. Sequencing was performed with immunoSEQ multiplex PCR; in TCRdb, only in-frame clones are kept and a portion is missing. In the table there are some 190,000 clones, about 79% of which are singletons. For this clone: Its antigen is as yet unknown.

V dropped 5 bases and J dropped 5 bases, with 13 bases sitting between them. The CDR3 is made up of 12 amino acids. Germline-derived CDR1 and CDR2 are SQVTM and ANQGSEA. This chain uses TRBV29-1 with TRBJ2-7; D is ambiguous. Sequences were obtained from PBMCs. The TCR comes from a man between 18 and 29 years old in good health and CMV-seronegative. CDR3 in amino acids: CSVTSGSDEQYF. In nucleotides, the CDR3 is TGCAGCGTTACTTCAGGTTCGGACGAGCAGTACTTC.